These T cell receptor beta chains were read from a single sample in a study of graft-versus-host responses after intestinal transplantation. This table comes from immunoSEQ multiplex PCR, and its TCRdb copy is limited to in-frame clones, with some not included. This sample has approximately 24,000 clones; 90% to 95% occur once, and the top ten carry less than 2%. Material: PBMCs, obtained 39 days after intestinal transplant. The origin of the receptors is a human patient who received an intestinal transplant, so some T cells may come from the graft donor. CDR3s include the opening cysteine and the closing phenylalanine or tryptophan. The order of the fields is CDR3 protein, CDR3 DNA, clone size, J gene, D gene, V gene. The D gene is left open where the match is weak. Rows may omit the clone size; those that give it use once, few, many or a size class.

CASSQVTSYEQYF TGCGCCAGCAGCCAAGTAACGTCGTACGAGCAGTACTTC NA TRBJ2-7 NA TRBV4-1
CASSSARGPSYEQYF TGTGCCAGCAGCTCCGCCAGGGGGCCCTCCTACGAGCAGTACTTC once TRBJ2-7 TRBD1 TRBV11-2
CASSQVTAGTDSNQPQHF TGCGCCAGCAGCCAAGTCACGGCCGGGACAGATAGCAATCAGCCCCAGCATTTT NA TRBJ1-5 TRBD1 TRBV4-1
CASSPGGQQYF TGTGCCAGCAGCCCAGGGGGACAGCAGTACTTC few TRBJ2-7 TRBD1 TRBV7-9
CASSFLTSGRYEQYF TGTGCCAGCAGCTTTTTGACTAGCGGGAGGTACGAGCAGTACTTC NA TRBJ2-7 TRBD2 TRBV2
CASSLATSGSPDTQYF TGTGCCAGCAGCTTGGCCACTAGCGGGAGCCCAGATACGCAGTATTTT NA TRBJ2-3 TRBD2 TRBV5-4
CASSLAYRGSGDTQYF TGTGCCAGCAGCTTGGCTTACAGGGGGAGCGGAGATACGCAGTATTTT NA TRBJ2-3 TRBD1 TRBV5-5
CASSRTGNTEAFF TGTGCCAGCAGTAGAACAGGGAACACTGAAGCTTTCTTT NA TRBJ1-1 NA TRBV6-9
CASSPSTGNYGYTF TGCGCCAGCAGCCCCTCGACAGGGAACTATGGCTACACCTTC NA TRBJ1-2 TRBD1 TRBV4-3
CASSIGTGSFAKNIQYF TGTGCCAGTAGTATAGGGACAGGCTCGTTTGCCAAAAACATTCAGTACTTC few TRBJ2-4 TRBD1 TRBV19
CASSKPGQGFYEQYF TGTGCCAGCAGCAAACCGGGACAGGGGTTCTACGAGCAGTACTTC once TRBJ2-7 TRBD1 TRBV6-5
CAWSGVEAFF TGTGCCTGGAGTGGGGTTGAAGCTTTCTTT NA TRBJ1-1 NA TRBV30
CASSLEGGYYEQYF TGTGCCAGCAGCTTGGAGGGGGGGTACTACGAGCAGTACTTC NA TRBJ2-7 NA TRBV5-4
CASSVGENEQFF TGTGCCAGCAGCGTAGGGGAAAATGAGCAGTTCTTC NA TRBJ2-1 NA TRBV9
CASSLVGDRGAVETQYF TGTGCCAGCAGCTTAGTGGGGGACAGGGGAGCAGTGGAGACCCAGTACTTC once TRBJ2-5 TRBD1 TRBV7-9
CASSERTDTQYF TGTGCCAGCAGTGAAAGGACAGATACGCAGTATTTT NA TRBJ2-3 NA TRBV25-1
CASSSRQVLSSYNEQFF TGTGCCAGCAGCTCACGACAGGTCCTAAGCTCCTACAATGAGCAGTTCTTC NA TRBJ2-1 NA TRBV7-6
CASSLVDRGYGYTF TGTGCCAGCAGCTTAGTTGACAGGGGCTATGGCTACACCTTC NA TRBJ1-2 TRBD1 TRBV7-9
CASSLVGGTYEQYF TGCGCCAGCAGCTTGGTAGGCGGAACATACGAGCAGTACTTC once TRBJ2-7 NA TRBV5-1
CASSADRAATEQYF TGTGCCAGCAGCGCGGACAGGGCGGCTACCGAGCAGTACTTC NA TRBJ2-7 TRBD1 TRBV9
CASGAGNEQFF TGTGCCAGCGGGGCAGGGAATGAGCAGTTCTTC NA TRBJ2-1 NA TRBV7-9
CASSSLAEAYEQYF TGTGCCAGCAGTTCTCTAGCGGAGGCCTACGAGCAGTACTTC NA TRBJ2-7 TRBD2 TRBV6-1
CASSWQGPANEKLFF TGCGCCAGCAGCTGGCAGGGGCCCGCTAATGAAAAACTGTTTTTT NA TRBJ1-4 NA TRBV5-1
CASSPWAFGELFF TGCGCCAGCAGTCCCTGGGCCTTCGGGGAGCTGTTTTTT NA TRBJ2-2 NA TRBV4-1
CASSQWVTGPGTGELFF TGTGCCAGCAGCCAATGGGTCACAGGGCCTGGGACCGGGGAGCTGTTTTTT once TRBJ2-2 NA TRBV14
CASSLAPAVFLEETQYF TGTGCCAGCAGCTTAGCCCCGGCGGTGTTCCTTGAGGAGACCCAGTACTTC NA TRBJ2-5 NA TRBV7-3
CASRQTVTEAFF TGTGCCAGCAGGCAAACGGTGACTGAAGCTTTCTTT NA TRBJ1-1 NA TRBV28
CASSYSLPYNEQFF TGTGCCAGCAGTTATAGTCTGCCGTACAATGAGCAGTTCTTC NA TRBJ2-1 NA TRBV28
CASSIAAYNEQFF TGTGCCAGCAGCATAGCCGCCTACAATGAGCAGTTCTTC NA TRBJ2-1 NA TRBV7-3
CASSIEPDATYEQYF TGTGCCAGTAGTATAGAACCCGACGCAACCTACGAGCAGTACTTC NA TRBJ2-7 NA TRBV19
CASSFGLAKDTQYF TGTGCCAGCAGTTTCGGTCTAGCGAAAGATACGCAGTATTTT NA TRBJ2-3 NA TRBV28
CASSLVPYPLAGGRDTQYF TGTGCCAGCAGCTTAGTACCTTACCCCTTAGCGGGAGGGAGAGATACGCAGTATTTT few TRBJ2-3 TRBD2 TRBV11-2
CASSSWRGVGYTF TGTGCCAGCAGCTCATGGCGGGGGGTAGGCTACACCTTC NA TRBJ1-2 NA TRBV7-8
CASSEVTSGNYEQYF TGTGCCAGCAGTGAAGTAACTAGCGGAAACTACGAGCAGTACTTC NA TRBJ2-7 TRBD2 TRBV25-1
CASRQGANTGELFF TGTGCCAGTAGACAGGGGGCGAACACCGGGGAGCTGTTTTTT large TRBJ2-2 TRBD1 TRBV19
CASATRGTGSYEQYF TGTGCCAGCGCAACACGAGGGACAGGCTCCTACGAGCAGTACTTC NA TRBJ2-7 TRBD1 TRBV6-1
CASSFTGSSGNTIYF TGTGCCAGCAGTTTCACAGGGAGCTCTGGAAACACCATATATTTT NA TRBJ1-3 NA TRBV28
CASRPSGRTDTQYF TGTGCCAGCAGACCTAGCGGGAGAACAGATACGCAGTATTTT NA TRBJ2-3 TRBD2 TRBV6-5
CASSQSRDEQYF TGTGCCAGCAGCCAGTCCAGGGACGAGCAGTACTTC once TRBJ2-7 NA TRBV14
CASSSLSGRAYNTQYF TGTGCCAGCAGTTCCCTTAGCGGGAGGGCCTATAATACGCAGTATTTT once TRBJ2-3 TRBD2 TRBV27
CASSWTSLAHNEQFF TGTGCCAGCAGCTGGACATCTCTTGCCCACAATGAGCAGTTCTTC NA TRBJ2-1 NA TRBV28
CASSYSGGYNEQFF TGTGCCAGCAGTTACTCGGGAGGTTACAATGAGCAGTTCTTC NA TRBJ2-1 NA TRBV6-5
CASSELPRGTGYLSGANVLTF TGTGCCAGCAGTGAACTCCCGAGGGGGACAGGGTACCTCTCTGGGGCCAACGTCCTGACTTTC NA TRBJ2-6 TRBD1 TRBV6-1
CASSRDRDSYEQYF TGTGCCAGCAGTAGGGACAGGGACTCCTACGAGCAGTACTTC NA TRBJ2-7 TRBD1 TRBV13
CASSDGGQNTGELFF TGTGCCAGCAGTGACGGGGGACAAAACACCGGGGAGCTGTTTTTT NA TRBJ2-2 NA TRBV6-4
CASSRPTRGPSGYEQYF TGTGCCAGCAGCCGCCCCACCCGGGGGCCCTCAGGGTACGAGCAGTACTTC NA TRBJ2-7 NA TRBV7-9
CASSLVAGLTDTQYF TGCGCCAGCAGCTTGGTAGCGGGGCTCACAGATACGCAGTATTTT NA TRBJ2-3 TRBD2 TRBV5-1
CASRTGTRTYNEQFF TGTGCCAGCAGGACCGGGACTAGGACCTACAATGAGCAGTTCTTC NA TRBJ2-1 TRBD2 TRBV6-6